Included here is one TCR beta chain sequence, with context. Its antigen is not known. Treatment noted: approximately 10-day PBMC culture with coronavirus spike peptide pools or control peptides (ViraFEST assay). With the Oncomine TCR Beta short-read assay, DNA from cultured CD4+ T cells was sequenced. The template was genomic DNA from cultured CD4+ T cells. MiXCR, applied by TCRdb to the PCR reads, yields one record per CDR3 protein. Of fewer than 20,000 distinct CDR3 sequences detected, about half appear once; the ten largest clones hold under 20%. Trimming removed 2 bases from V and 0 bases from J, with 8 bases in between. CDR1 is MNHEY and CDR2 is SMNVEV in the germline V gene (reference sequence). This CDR3 is built from 15 residues. This specimen comes from a study of vaccination and CD4 T cells after COVID-19. Across the whole study: Collection of post-COVID samples occurred a median 101 days after diagnosis, spanning a range of 35 to 161.

The genes are TRBV27 and TRBJ1-3; D call uncertain. Sequencing was performed on CD4+ T cells from blood, cultured in vitro, taken before SARS-CoV-2 vaccination. The clonotype was recovered from a human donor who had recovered from COVID-19. The CDR3 here is CASSLLLSSGNTIYF. The DNA of the CDR3 is TGTGCCAGCAGTTTACTGTTGAGCTCTGGAAACACCATATATTTT.